This is a list of T cell receptor beta chains from one sample in a study of T cells in Graves' hyperthyroidism and ophthalmopathy. MiXCR was run by TCRdb on the multiplex PCR reads, yielding one entry per CDR3 protein. This sample yields hundreds of thousands of distinct CDR3 sequences, of which about a sixth are seen a single time; less than 3.5% belongs to the top ten. The specimen sequenced was blood. These receptors were obtained from a woman aged 40 to 55 with Graves' ophthalmopathy. CDR3s include the opening cysteine and the closing phenylalanine or tryptophan. Each record gives: clone size, J gene, V gene, D gene, CDR3 DNA, CDR3 protein. A D gene is named only where the DNA matches it firmly. Clone size is stated in some rows and not others, as once, few, many or a class when expanded.

clone size: many
J gene: TRBJ2-6
V gene: TRBV7-9
D gene: TRBD1
CDR3 DNA: TGTGCCAGCAGACCGGACAGGGCTGGGGCCAACGTCCTGACTTTC
CDR3 protein: CASRPDRAGANVLTF

clone size: -
J gene: TRBJ2-5
V gene: TRBV24-1
D gene: TRBD2
CDR3 DNA: TGTGCCACCAGTCCGGGGAAGCTAGCGGGACTCCAAGAGACCCAGTACTTC
CDR3 protein: CATSPGKLAGLQETQYF

clone size: many
J gene: TRBJ2-3
V gene: TRBV7-9
D gene: -
CDR3 DNA: TGTGCCAGCAGCCCTGCGGGTAATACGCAGTATTTT
CDR3 protein: CASSPAGNTQYF

clone size: many
J gene: TRBJ1-4
V gene: TRBV6-1
D gene: -
CDR3 DNA: TGTGCCAGCAGCCCCCATGCAACTAATGAAAAACTGTTTTTT
CDR3 protein: CASSPHATNEKLFF

clone size: many
J gene: TRBJ1-6
V gene: TRBV7-2
D gene: -
CDR3 DNA: TGTGCCAGCAGCTTAGAGGGGGGCACCCTCCACTTT
CDR3 protein: CASSLEGGTLHF

clone size: few
J gene: TRBJ2-2
V gene: TRBV12-3/TRBV12-4
D gene: TRBD2
CDR3 DNA: TGTGCCAGCAGTCGAGCTGGGGGGGCGAACACCGGGGAGCTGTTTTTT
CDR3 protein: CASSRAGGANTGELFF

clone size: many
J gene: TRBJ1-2
V gene: TRBV11-2
D gene: -
CDR3 DNA: TGTGCCAGCAGCTTAGAGGCAGGAGGACAGCTTGACGGCTACACCTTC
CDR3 protein: CASSLEAGGQLDGYTF

clone size: -
J gene: TRBJ2-1
V gene: TRBV19
D gene: -
CDR3 DNA: TGTGCCAGTAGTATAGATACCGGAGGGTACAATGAGCAGTTCTTC
CDR3 protein: CASSIDTGGYNEQFF

clone size: -
J gene: TRBJ2-6
V gene: TRBV7-6
D gene: -
CDR3 DNA: TGTGCCAACAGCTTACTTGAGGCCGGGGCCAACGTCCTGACTTTC
CDR3 protein: CANSLLEAGANVLTF

clone size: -
J gene: TRBJ2-1
V gene: TRBV28
D gene: -
CDR3 DNA: TGTGCCAGCAGCTTAGGGGCGAGTGAGCAGTTCTTC
CDR3 protein: CASSLGASEQFF

clone size: -
J gene: TRBJ1-5
V gene: TRBV28
D gene: TRBD1
CDR3 DNA: TGTGCCAGCAGTCTGACAGGGGCCCGCAGTCAGCCCCAGCATTTT
CDR3 protein: CASSLTGARSQPQHF

clone size: many
J gene: TRBJ2-7
V gene: TRBV20-1
D gene: -
CDR3 DNA: TGCAGTGCTAGAGGACCCCGGACAGCGGCCTACGAGCAGTACTTC
CDR3 protein: CSARGPRTAAYEQYF

clone size: -
J gene: TRBJ2-1
V gene: TRBV5-8
D gene: -
CDR3 DNA: TGTGCCAGCAGCCCAAGGGTAACTAGCTATGAGCAGTTCTTC
CDR3 protein: CASSPRVTSYEQFF

clone size: -
J gene: TRBJ2-3
V gene: TRBV6-6
D gene: -
CDR3 DNA: TGTGCCAGCAGTTACTTCGGTGCCTCGGACACAGATACGCAGTATTTT
CDR3 protein: CASSYFGASDTDTQYF

clone size: few
J gene: TRBJ2-7
V gene: TRBV6-1
D gene: -
CDR3 DNA: TGTGCCAGCAGTTGGAAAGGGCAGCATGAGCAGTACTTC
CDR3 protein: CASSWKGQHEQYF

clone size: few
J gene: TRBJ1-5
V gene: TRBV19
D gene: TRBD1
CDR3 DNA: TGTGCCAGTAATACCGGGAGGGGGCATCAGCCCCAGCATTTT
CDR3 protein: CASNTGRGHQPQHF

clone size: many
J gene: TRBJ2-3
V gene: TRBV20-1
D gene: TRBD2
CDR3 DNA: TGCAGTGCTAGTGAAGGCGGGGGGGCCACAGATACGCAGTATTTT
CDR3 protein: CSASEGGGATDTQYF

clone size: many
J gene: TRBJ2-7
V gene: TRBV30
D gene: -
CDR3 DNA: TGTGCCTGGAGTGTACTTGGAGCCGAGCAGTACTTC
CDR3 protein: CAWSVLGAEQYF

clone size: few
J gene: TRBJ2-1
V gene: TRBV27
D gene: -
CDR3 DNA: TGTGCCAGCAGGCTAGTGTTTAGTGGTGGTGAGCAGTTCTTC
CDR3 protein: CASRLVFSGGEQFF

clone size: few
J gene: TRBJ1-5
V gene: TRBV10-3
D gene: -
CDR3 DNA: TGTGCCATCAGTGAGGACAGAAGTGGCAATCAGCCCCAGCATTTT
CDR3 protein: CAISEDRSGNQPQHF

clone size: few
J gene: TRBJ2-5
V gene: TRBV6-1
D gene: TRBD2
CDR3 DNA: TGTGCCAGCAGTGAAGCTCGACTAGCGGGAGTCAAGGGACAAGAGACCCAGTACTTC
CDR3 protein: CASSEARLAGVKGQETQYF

clone size: few
J gene: TRBJ2-5
V gene: TRBV28
D gene: -
CDR3 DNA: TGTGCCAGCAGTTTAGGCAGGGGGCTAAAGCGGGGGACCCAGTACTTC
CDR3 protein: CASSLGRGLKRGTQYF

clone size: few
J gene: TRBJ1-5
V gene: TRBV5-1
D gene: -
CDR3 DNA: TGCGCCAGCAGCTTGGAGGCAGGGAGCAATCAGCCCCAGCATTTT
CDR3 protein: CASSLEAGSNQPQHF

clone size: many
J gene: TRBJ1-6
V gene: TRBV30
D gene: TRBD1
CDR3 DNA: TGTGCCTGGAGTCTTACAGGGGTTAATTCACCCCTCCACTTT
CDR3 protein: CAWSLTGVNSPLHF

clone size: few
J gene: TRBJ2-1
V gene: TRBV3-1
D gene: TRBD2
CDR3 DNA: TGTGCCAGCAGCCAAGATAGCCTAGCGGTGGATGAGCAGTTCTTC
CDR3 protein: CASSQDSLAVDEQFF

clone size: many
J gene: TRBJ1-2
V gene: TRBV6-1
D gene: -
CDR3 DNA: TGTGCCAGCAGTGACGAGGGTTTCTATGGCTACACCTTC
CDR3 protein: CASSDEGFYGYTF

clone size: few
J gene: TRBJ1-6
V gene: TRBV12-3/TRBV12-4
D gene: TRBD1
CDR3 DNA: TGTGCCAGCAGTTTGTCGGACAGGCTGAATAATTCACCCCTCCACTTT
CDR3 protein: CASSLSDRLNNSPLHF

clone size: many
J gene: TRBJ2-5
V gene: TRBV28
D gene: -
CDR3 DNA: TGTGCCAGCAGTAGACATAACCAAGAGACCCAGTACTTC
CDR3 protein: CASSRHNQETQYF

clone size: many
J gene: TRBJ1-5
V gene: TRBV7-9
D gene: -
CDR3 DNA: TGTGCCAGCAGCTTAGGGGTGGGGGAGGGAAGCAATCAGCCCCAGCATTTT
CDR3 protein: CASSLGVGEGSNQPQHF

clone size: -
J gene: TRBJ1-2
V gene: TRBV7-9
D gene: TRBD1
CDR3 DNA: TGTGCCAGCAGCTTAGCAACCGGGACAGGAGGCTACACCTTC
CDR3 protein: CASSLATGTGGYTF

clone size: few
J gene: TRBJ2-6
V gene: TRBV7-3
D gene: TRBD1
CDR3 DNA: TGTGCCAGCAGCTTAAAGCCCACAGGGGAAGGGGCCAACGTCCTGACTTTC
CDR3 protein: CASSLKPTGEGANVLTF

clone size: -
J gene: TRBJ2-3
V gene: TRBV7-9
D gene: -
CDR3 DNA: TGTACCAGCAGCTTGGGCGGGAACACAGATACGCAGTATTTT
CDR3 protein: CTSSLGGNTDTQYF

clone size: many
J gene: TRBJ1-2
V gene: TRBV3-1
D gene: TRBD1
CDR3 DNA: TGTGCCAGCCGGGGACAGAACTATGGCTACACCTTC
CDR3 protein: CASRGQNYGYTF

clone size: many
J gene: TRBJ2-1
V gene: TRBV2
D gene: TRBD2
CDR3 DNA: TGTGCCAGCAGTGTAGCGGGAGGTAGAAATGAGCAGTTCTTC
CDR3 protein: CASSVAGGRNEQFF

clone size: -
J gene: TRBJ2-3
V gene: TRBV28
D gene: TRBD1
CDR3 DNA: TGTGCCAGCAGCACCCGGGACAGGGGAACAGATACGCAGTATTTT
CDR3 protein: CASSTRDRGTDTQYF

clone size: -
J gene: TRBJ1-2
V gene: TRBV28
D gene: -
CDR3 DNA: TGTGCCAGCAGCCCACCCGGGGACAAACCTAACTATGGCTACACCTTC
CDR3 protein: CASSPPGDKPNYGYTF

clone size: many
J gene: TRBJ2-7
V gene: TRBV2
D gene: -
CDR3 DNA: TGTGCCAGCAGCCTCGGGACACTCCTCGAGCAGTACTTC
CDR3 protein: CASSLGTLLEQYF

clone size: -
J gene: TRBJ2-1
V gene: TRBV9
D gene: -
CDR3 DNA: TGTGCCAGCAGCGTAATGGGCGGGCCTTACAATGAGCAGTTCTTC
CDR3 protein: CASSVMGGPYNEQFF

clone size: many
J gene: TRBJ1-5
V gene: TRBV20-1
D gene: -
CDR3 DNA: TGCAGTGCCACACAAGCCCTGTCCAATCAGCCCCAGCATTTT
CDR3 protein: CSATQALSNQPQHF

clone size: -
J gene: TRBJ2-2
V gene: TRBV20-1
D gene: TRBD2
CDR3 DNA: TGCAGTGCTAGACCTAGCGGGGGGGCAACCGGGGAGCTGTTTTTT
CDR3 protein: CSARPSGGATGELFF

clone size: many
J gene: TRBJ1-5
V gene: TRBV2
D gene: TRBD1
CDR3 DNA: TGTGCCAGCAGATCGGGACAGAGCCCCAATCAGCCCCAGCATTTT
CDR3 protein: CASRSGQSPNQPQHF

clone size: few
J gene: TRBJ1-4
V gene: TRBV11-2
D gene: TRBD1
CDR3 DNA: TGTGCCAGCAGTACCGGGACAGGGACAACTAATGAAAAACTGTTTTTT
CDR3 protein: CASSTGTGTTNEKLFF

clone size: few
J gene: TRBJ2-7
V gene: TRBV6-1
D gene: TRBD1
CDR3 DNA: TGTGCCAGCAGTCTCCCGAGAACGGGGACAGGGTTCTACGAGCAGTACTTC
CDR3 protein: CASSLPRTGTGFYEQYF

clone size: -
J gene: TRBJ1-6
V gene: TRBV5-5
D gene: -
CDR3 DNA: TGTGCCAGCAGCTTGGGGACAGTAGGTTCACCCCTCCACTTT
CDR3 protein: CASSLGTVGSPLHF

clone size: many
J gene: TRBJ2-2
V gene: TRBV18
D gene: -
CDR3 DNA: TGTGCCAGCTCACCGGACATATTGAACACCGGGGAGCTGTTTTTT
CDR3 protein: CASSPDILNTGELFF

clone size: many
J gene: TRBJ2-1
V gene: TRBV2
D gene: TRBD2
CDR3 DNA: TGTGCCAGCAGGAGCGGGACTAGCGGGAGAGCGTACAATGAGCAGTTCTTC
CDR3 protein: CASRSGTSGRAYNEQFF

clone size: many
J gene: TRBJ1-2
V gene: TRBV12-3/TRBV12-4
D gene: TRBD1
CDR3 DNA: TGTGCCAGCGGAACAGGGGTACGGGGCTATGGCTACACCTTC
CDR3 protein: CASGTGVRGYGYTF

clone size: -
J gene: TRBJ2-7
V gene: TRBV10-3
D gene: TRBD1
CDR3 DNA: TGTGCCATCAGTGAGTCCAGACAGGGGGTGTGTGAGCAGTACTTC
CDR3 protein: CAISESRQGVCEQYF

clone size: few
J gene: TRBJ1-1
V gene: TRBV9
D gene: TRBD1
CDR3 DNA: TGTGCCAGCAGCGTCCACGGGACAGGGTTGTCCACTGAAGCTTTCTTT
CDR3 protein: CASSVHGTGLSTEAFF

clone size: -
J gene: TRBJ2-5
V gene: TRBV11-1
D gene: TRBD2
CDR3 DNA: TGTGCCAGCAGCTTAGGGACTAGCGGGGAAAAAGAGACCCAGTACTTC
CDR3 protein: CASSLGTSGEKETQYF